The clone carrying this T cell receptor beta chain was counted at least ten times. TCRdb ran MiXCR on the 5' RACE reads and lists one entry per CDR3 protein. The profile shows around 250,000 distinct CDR3 sequences, approximately 8.3% of them singletons. The data belong to a study of identical twins. Looked up from germline, CDR1 is MNHEY and CDR2 is SMNVEV (reference sequence). Trimming shortened V by 5 bases and J by 3 bases, and 11 bases separated the two germline ends. There are 13 residues in the CDR3. The sample also formed part of further work on yellow fever vaccine responses in identical twins.

The receptor was derived from a woman younger than 35 in good health. The genes are TRBV27 and TRBJ2-7; D ambiguous. The sequenced sample was CD8+ T cells sorted from blood. The CDR3 DNA sequence: TGTGCCAGCAGTCCCCACGATGTCTACGAGCAGTACTTC. Translation: CASSPHDVYEQYF.